Included here is one TCR beta chain sequence, with context. Authors' data handling: Amplification from reference gene primers served as the basis for estimated nucleated cell counts. The data were produced by immunoSEQ multiplex PCR, yet TCRdb's version contains in-frame clones alone and is incomplete. Clonal size and the V and J genes are those of that table, whereas D and trimming came from the DNA. The sample consists of fewer than 140,000 clones, around 75% of them appearing once. The germline V gene has CDR1 SGHDN and CDR2 FVKESK. This CDR3 comprises 14 residues. V lost 4 bases and J 4 bases, leaving 13 bases between the germline ends. This sample was taken from a study of blood T cell repertoires in COVID-19. Study-level information: Acute and convalescent COVID-19 specimens originated in the United States, Italy and Spain. T cells, B-cell-depleted T cells, or PBMCs provided the cDNA or gDNA that served as material.

This sequence was found in a human donor with acute or convalescent COVID-19. The donor label of this sample is uncertain. Sequencing was carried out using peripheral blood. The chain combines TRBV14 with TRBJ1-2; D is ambiguous. This chain's CDR3 is CASSPGSFLYGYTF. The CDR3 bases are TGTGCCAGCAGCCCGGGGTCGTTCCTCTATGGCTACACCTTC. Combining the CDR3 with reference TRBV14 and TRBJ1-2 gives the whole variable domain EAGVTQFPSHSVIEKGQTVTLRCDPISGHDNLYWYRRVMGKEIKFLLHFVKESKQDESGMPNNRFLAERTGGTYSTLKVQPAELEDSGVYFCASSPGSFLYGYTFGSGTRLTVV.